This TCR beta chain was identified in a study of T cell responses to AZD1222 COVID-19 vaccine. The CDR3 consists of 14 residues. Germline V gives CDR1 SGHRS, CDR2 YFSETQ. V was shortened by 3 bases and J by 0 bases, with 9 bases between the two germline ends. Doses given second, at about 4 or about 12 weeks, were pooled. Study findings and constraints: Of spike-specific TCRs, nearly half reportedly target regions left unmutated in variants. An increase in Spike-specific TCR breadth and depth was observed after two AZD1222 doses.

For this clone: The antigen is undetermined.

The data were produced by immunoSEQ multiplex PCR, yet TCRdb's version contains in-frame clones alone and is incomplete. This table has about 120,000 clones, more than 85% appearing once. This chain connects TRBV5-1 to TRBJ1-1; D might be TRBD1 (5 bases). This sample comprised peripheral blood, obtained 28 days after the second AZD1222 dose. The TCR comes from an adult who received the AZD1222 COVID-19 vaccine. CDR3 nucleotide sequence: TGCGCCAGCAGCTGGCAGGGTATGAACACTGAAGCTTTCTTT. Its translation is CASSWQGMNTEAFF.